This entry lists 22 T cell receptor beta chains sequenced from one sample in a study of neurological immune-mediated disorders. TCRdb reprocessed the 5' RACE reads via MiXCR and lists one record per CDR3 protein. The sample lists approximately 37,000 distinct CDR3 sequences, under 4% occurring once. Documented time point: longitudinal time-point 1 (baseline). The material sequenced was PBMCs. These receptor sequences come from a woman in her sixties with multiple sclerosis.

This clonotype was counted at least ten times. The chain couples TRBV5-1 to TRBJ2-2; 10 bases line up with TRBD1. CDR1 SGHRS and CDR2 YFSETQ come from the germline V gene. CDR3 size: 16 residues. V trimming: 1 base; J trimming: 3 bases; junction bases outside the gene matches: 3. The DNA of the CDR3 is TGCGCCAGCAGCTTGCGCGGGACAGGGGACACCGGGGAGCTGTTTTTT. As protein: CASSLRGTGDTGELFF.

This clonotype was counted ten times or more. The chain carries TRBV20-1 and TRBJ1-6, with 8 bases identical to TRBD1. J lost 6 bases, V lost 5 bases, and 6 bases had no gene match. Germline loops: CDR1 DFQATT, CDR2 SNEGSKA (reference sequence). This CDR3 has 14 residues. DNA of the CDR3: TGCAGTGCTCGGCAGGGGGCTGGTAATTCACCCCTCCACTTT. It codes for CSARQGAGNSPLHF.

This clonotype was picked up many times. The chain couples TRBV4-1 to TRBJ1-2; D call uncertain. CDR1 MGHRA and CDR2 YSYEKL come from the germline V gene. The CDR3 is 15 residues long. V gave up 1 base and J gave up 7 bases, with 16 bases separating them. CDR3: CASSQGFGSAGGYTF. CDR3 nucleotide sequence: TGCGCCAGCAGCCAAGGCTTCGGGTCCGCAGGTGGCTACACCTTC.

This clonotype was counted many times. The chain combines TRBV7-2 with TRBJ1-2; D not certain. The length of the CDR3 is 13 residues. Germline CDR1 and CDR2: SGHTA and FQGNSA. Trimming stripped 5 bases from V and 7 bases from J, with 14 bases between. DNA of the CDR3: TGTGCCAGCAGCGACTCCCCGCCCGGTGGCTACACCTTC. Translated: CASSDSPPGGYTF.

The chain links TRBV20-1 to TRBJ1-5; D is possibly TRBD1 (5 bases). The germline V gene has CDR1 DFQATT and CDR2 SNEGSKA (reference sequence). The CDR3 sequence is 16 residues long. V lost 3 bases and J 1 base, leaving 16 bases between the germline ends. CDR3 sequence: CSASNSGTQSNQPQHF. CDR3 bases: TGCAGTGCTAGTAATTCCGGGACCCAAAGCAATCAGCCCCAGCATTTT.

This clonotype has at least ten counts. The V and J genes are TRBV5-6 and TRBJ2-1; 8 bases map to TRBD2. This CDR3 contains 17 residues. Looked up from germline, CDR1 is SGHDT and CDR2 is YYEEEE. V shed 4 bases and J 8 bases; nucleotides not matched to a gene: 17. This CDR3 reads CASSLAGGTRGDYEQFF. Written as DNA, the CDR3 is TGTGCCAGCAGCCTCGCTGGTGGGACTAGAGGAGACTATGAGCAGTTCTTC.

This clonotype was seen ten or more times. DNA of the CDR3: TGTGCCAGCAACACAAGGGGCAGAAACGAGCAGTACTTC. Translating it yields CASNTRGRNEQYF. This chain connects TRBV6-1 to TRBJ2-7; the D gene is possibly TRBD1 (5 bases). CDR1 is MNHNS and CDR2 is SASEGT in the germline V gene. Trimming stripped 7 bases from V and 5 bases from J, with 15 bases between. The CDR3 extends over 13 amino acids.

For the CDR3, the DNA is TGTGCCAGCAGCCGGGGGACGGTGAACACTGAAGCTTTCTTT. This sequence encodes CASSRGTVNTEAFF. The chain employs TRBV4-2 and TRBJ1-1; D is perhaps TRBD1 (5 bases). The CDR3 is 14 amino acids. V shed 4 bases and J shed 0 bases, with 9 bases lying between them. In germline, CDR1 is LGHNA, CDR2 YNFKEQ.

There are many counts of this clonotype. The genes are TRBV3-1 and TRBJ2-7, with D possibly being TRBD2 (6 bases). The CDR3 covers 16 residues. Germline-derived CDR1 and CDR2 are LGHDT and YNNKEL (reference sequence). Trimming pared 2 bases from V and 1 base from J, leaving 15 bases between. The chain's CDR3 is CASSQSERRVSYEQYF. The CDR3 DNA sequence: TGTGCCAGCAGCCAAAGCGAGCGGAGGGTTTCCTACGAGCAGTACTTC.

The chain combines TRBV6-6 with TRBJ1-2; D unclear. The V and J ends lost 5 bases and 7 bases respectively, with 26 bases between them. Germline-derived CDR1 and CDR2 are MNHNY and SVGAGI (reference sequence). The CDR3 runs 17 residues. CDR3 protein: CASSARPSSFPLAGYTF. The CDR3 DNA is TGTGCCAGCAGTGCCCGACCATCATCTTTTCCCCTCGCTGGCTACACCTTC.

This clonotype appeared many times. As DNA, the CDR3 is TGTGCCAGCAGCCCCAGGGGGCCGGGAAACACCATATATTTT. It yields the protein CASSPRGPGNTIYF. J is TRBJ1-3 and V is TRBV5-6; 8 bases are a match to TRBD1. The V segment lost 4 bases and the J segment 4 bases; nucleotides outside the gene matches: 4. This CDR3 has 14 amino acids. Germline assignment: CDR1 SGHDT and CDR2 YYEEEE.

In this sample, this clonotype turned up many times. As DNA, the CDR3 is TGCAGCGTTGAATCCGAGACCCAGTACTTC. It codes for CSVESETQYF. The chain uses TRBV29-1 and TRBJ2-5; D gene uncertain. This CDR3 has 10 amino acids. CDR1 is SQVTM, CDR2 ANQGSEA, per germline. V lost 2 bases, J lost 5 bases, and 3 bases lay in between.

The sample holds many counts of this clonotype. The chain combines TRBV4-1 with TRBJ2-1; the match to TRBD2 covers 8 bases. Germline trimming cut 1 base from V and 9 bases from J; bases unmatched to any gene: 11. The CDR3 is made up of 16 amino acids. Germline V gene lookup returns CDR1 MGHRA and CDR2 YSYEKL. The CDR3 reads CASSQAGLVLRAEQFF. The CDR3, as DNA: TGCGCCAGCAGCCAAGCGGGACTAGTCCTTCGCGCTGAGCAGTTCTTC.

This clonotype was observed many times. Given the absence of the conserved phenylalanine or tryptophan at the CDR3 end, a read error is likely. The chain employs TRBV7-2 and TRBJ2-4; D ambiguous. The CDR3 is 13 residues long. The V and J ends lost 5 bases and 0 bases respectively, with 5 bases between them. Germline CDR1 is SGHTA and CDR2 is FQGNSA. In nucleotides, the CDR3 is TGTGCCAGCAGCCGTGAAGCCAAAAACATTCAGTACTGC. Protein sequence: CASSREAKNIQYC.

Many counts were recorded for this clonotype. The CDR3 coding sequence is TGTGCCAGCAGCCAAGGGGGTCAGCCCCAGCATTTT. This sequence encodes CASSQGGQPQHF. The chain has TRBV3-1 and TRBJ1-5; D gene uncertain. Per germline, CDR1 LGHDT and CDR2 YNNKEL (reference sequence). This CDR3 is 12 amino acids long. V was shortened by 1 base and J by 6 bases, with 4 bases between the two germline ends.

The sample holds a few counts of this clonotype. This may stem from a read error, because a much larger clone lies one nucleotide away. The chain has TRBV20-1 and TRBJ2-1, with no clear D. This CDR3 is built from 14 residues. In germline, CDR1 is DFQATT, CDR2 SNEGSKA (reference sequence). CDR3 nucleotides: TGCAGTGCCCCTAATCTGGGTTCCTACAATGCGCAGTTCTTC. It translates to CSAPNLGSYNAQFF.

This clonotype was seen repeatedly, ten times or more. The rearrangement joins TRBV29-1 to TRBJ2-7; 8 bases map to TRBD2. The CDR3 runs to 14 residues. Germline V gene lookup returns CDR1 SQVTM and CDR2 ANQGSEA. Losses at the gene ends were 7 bases for V and 5 bases for J; bases not matched to a gene: 13. The CDR3 loop is CSARLSGGGDEQYF. The DNA for the CDR3 is TGCAGCGCCCGGTTAAGCGGGGGCGGGGACGAGCAGTACTTC.

This rearrangement joins TRBV20-1 to TRBJ2-2, with TRBD1 matching 9 bases. The CDR3 is 13 residues long. Germline lookup yields CDR1 DFQATT and CDR2 SNEGSKA (reference sequence). The CDR3: CGGQDRGPGELFF. CDR3 bases: TGCGGGGGACAGGACAGGGGACCGGGGGAGCTGTTTTTT.

In this sample, this clonotype turned up many times. The V call is TRBV20-1, the J call TRBJ1-3; 8 bases align to TRBD1. This CDR3 is 15 amino acids long. Trimming at V came to 3 bases and at J to 2 bases, leaving 6 bases not matched to a gene. The germline V gene has CDR1 DFQATT and CDR2 SNEGSKA (reference sequence). The CDR3 protein is CSASQPTGAGNTIYF. The CDR3 bases are TGCAGTGCTAGCCAACCGACAGGGGCTGGAAACACCATATATTTT.

This CDR3 is CASSLGPNTGELFF. The CDR3 DNA follows: TGTGCCAGCAGTTTAGGCCCCAACACCGGGGAGCTGTTTTTT. The V call is TRBV12-3 or TRBV12-4, the J call TRBJ2-2; D is unresolved. The CDR3 loop spans 14 amino acids. V lost 1 base and J 2 bases, leaving 5 bases between the germline ends.

This clonotype was recorded at least ten times. This chain connects TRBV5-5 to TRBJ1-2; 7 nucleotides line up with TRBD1. The germline gives CDR1 SGHKS, CDR2 YYEKEE (reference sequence). V was pared by 4 bases and J by 8 bases, with 8 bases of the junction left unmatched. The CDR3 loop spans 13 amino acids. In DNA form, the CDR3 reads TGTGCCAGCAGCCCTAAGACAGGGTTGGGCTACACCTTC. Amino acids: CASSPKTGLGYTF.

Many counts were recorded for this clonotype. The chain links TRBV6-5 to TRBJ2-2, with 11 bases fitting TRBD2. Germline V lookup: CDR1 MNHEY, CDR2 SVGAGI. This CDR3 comprises 16 residues. Unmatched junction bases numbered 6, after V lost 6 bases and J lost 3 bases. CDR3 DNA sequence: TGTGCCAGCAGCCAACTAGCGGGGGCCTACACCGGGGAGCTGTTTTTT. Residues: CASSQLAGAYTGELFF.